This TCR beta chain was captured by sequencing in a study of blood T cell repertoires in COVID-19. On the study more broadly: Donors in the United States, Italy and Spain gave samples during acute or convalescent COVID-19. T cells, B-cell-depleted T cells, or PBMCs supplied cDNA or gDNA.

Losses at the gene ends were 2 bases for V and 1 base for J; bases not matched to a gene: 3. CDR1 MNHEY and CDR2 SVGAGI come from the germline V gene. The length of the CDR3 is 15 residues. Some clones are missing from TCRdb's copy, which holds only in-frame ones; the method was immunoSEQ multiplex PCR. This sample yields some 350,000 clones, of which about 90% are seen a single time; 5% belongs to the top ten. The chain joins TRBV6-5 to TRBJ2-3; TRBD2 aligns across 7 bases. This receptor was identified in a man aged 25-40 years who had recovered from COVID-19. Input material: PBMCs or T cells enriched from blood (not recorded which). In nucleotides, the CDR3 is TGTGCCAGCAGTTACATGGCGGGGGGCACAGATACGCAGTATTTT. Protein: CASSYMAGGTDTQYF.